The present entry profiles one TCR beta chain with its context. The data were obtained in a study of regulatory and conventional T cells in RAG deficiency. Conventional CD4+ T cells were sorted from blood as CD25-low CD127-high cells. Produced via immunoSEQ multiplex PCR; TCRdb's table is partial and in-frame only. This table holds approximately 28,000 clones, over 90% found once. In addition, the sample was reused for a study of regulatory T cells. In that study: The PCR used 52 TRBV and 13 TRBJ primers.

Source material: CD25- CD4+ T cells sorted from blood. The sequence derives from a human donor in good health.

CDR3 sequence: CASSLDLAGAGDTQYF. Written as DNA, the CDR3 is TGCGCCAGCAGCTTGGATCTAGCGGGGGCAGGAGATACGCAGTATTTT. This chain links TRBV5-1 with TRBJ2-3, with 10 bases that match TRBD2. With V trimmed by 0 bases and J by 5 bases, 6 bases remained unmatched. The CDR3 length is 16 residues. Germline CDR1 SGHRS, CDR2 YFSETQ. The full variable domain, its missing parts supplied by reference TRBV5-1 and TRBJ2-3, is KAGVTQTPRYLIKTRGQQVTLSCSPISGHRSVSWYQQTPGQGLQFLFEYFSETQRNKGNFPGRFSGRQFSNSRSEMNVSTLELGDSALYLCASSLDLAGAGDTQYFGPGTRLTVL.